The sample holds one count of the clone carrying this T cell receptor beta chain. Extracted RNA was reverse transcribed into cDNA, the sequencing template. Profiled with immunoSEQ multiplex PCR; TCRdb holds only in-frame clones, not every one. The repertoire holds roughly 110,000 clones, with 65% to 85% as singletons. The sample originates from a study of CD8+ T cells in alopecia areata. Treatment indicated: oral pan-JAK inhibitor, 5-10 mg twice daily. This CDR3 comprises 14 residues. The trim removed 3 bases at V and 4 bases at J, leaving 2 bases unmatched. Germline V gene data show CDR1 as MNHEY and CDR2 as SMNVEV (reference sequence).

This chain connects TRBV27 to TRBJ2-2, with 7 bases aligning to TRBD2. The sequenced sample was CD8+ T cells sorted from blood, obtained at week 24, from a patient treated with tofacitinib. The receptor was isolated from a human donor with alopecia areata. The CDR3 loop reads CASSFGGGTGELFF. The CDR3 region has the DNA TGTGCCAGCAGTTTCGGCGGGGGCACCGGGGAGCTGTTTTTT.